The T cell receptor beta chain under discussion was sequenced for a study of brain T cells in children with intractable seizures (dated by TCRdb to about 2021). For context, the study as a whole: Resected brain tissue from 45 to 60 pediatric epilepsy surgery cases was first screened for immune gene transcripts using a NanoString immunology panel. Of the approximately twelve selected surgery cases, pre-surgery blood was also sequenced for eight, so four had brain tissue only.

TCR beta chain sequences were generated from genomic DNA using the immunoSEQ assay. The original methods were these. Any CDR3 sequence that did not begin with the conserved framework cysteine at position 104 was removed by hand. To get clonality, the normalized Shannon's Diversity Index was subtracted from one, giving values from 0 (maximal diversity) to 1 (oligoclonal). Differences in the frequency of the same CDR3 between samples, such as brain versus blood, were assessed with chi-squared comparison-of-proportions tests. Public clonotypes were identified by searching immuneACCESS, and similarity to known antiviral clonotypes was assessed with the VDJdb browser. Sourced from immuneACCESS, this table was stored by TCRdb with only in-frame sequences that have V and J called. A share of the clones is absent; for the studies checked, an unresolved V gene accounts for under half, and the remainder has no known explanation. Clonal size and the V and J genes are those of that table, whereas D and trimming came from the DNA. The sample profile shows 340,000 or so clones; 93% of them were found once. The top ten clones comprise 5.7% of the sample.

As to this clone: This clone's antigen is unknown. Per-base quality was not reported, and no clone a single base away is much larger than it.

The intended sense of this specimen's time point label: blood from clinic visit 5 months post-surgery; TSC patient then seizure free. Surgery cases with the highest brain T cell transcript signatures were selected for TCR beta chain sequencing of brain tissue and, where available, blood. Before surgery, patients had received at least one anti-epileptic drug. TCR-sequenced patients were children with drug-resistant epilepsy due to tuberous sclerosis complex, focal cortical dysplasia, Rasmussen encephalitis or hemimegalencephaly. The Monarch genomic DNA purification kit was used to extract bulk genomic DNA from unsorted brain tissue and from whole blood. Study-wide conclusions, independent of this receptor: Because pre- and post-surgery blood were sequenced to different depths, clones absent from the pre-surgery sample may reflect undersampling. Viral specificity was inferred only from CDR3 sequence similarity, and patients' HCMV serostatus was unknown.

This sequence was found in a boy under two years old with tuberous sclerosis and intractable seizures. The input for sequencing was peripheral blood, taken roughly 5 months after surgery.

The CDR3 region reads CASSLGVQGAGGYTF. The nucleotides read TGTGCCAGCAGCTTAGGCGTGCAGGGGGCCGGCGGCTACACCTTC. The V and J segments used are TRBV7-9 and TRBJ1-2, with 8 bases aligning to TRBD1. The CDR3 covers 15 residues, taking in both the cysteine and the phenylalanine. Only the CDR3 DNA stays, 45 bases, in frame from base 1. For this chain, trimming is 1 base at the V end and 8 bases at the J end, and the number of junction bases without a gene match is 9. Looking up the germline V gene (reference sequence) yields CDR1 SEHNR and CDR2 FQNEAQ.